What follows are 2 T cell receptor beta chains derived from one specimen sequenced in a study of T cell repertoires in cytomegalovirus infection. Their antigen targets remain unknown. A single record per CDR3 protein comes from TCRdb applying MiXCR to the reads. The sample has roughly 27,000 distinct CDR3 sequences, approximately 18% seen once. This specimen consisted of CD8+ T cells from cultured PBMCs, obtained from culture after CMV antigen stimulation. All receptors come from a human donor in good health (CMV status not recorded). Some clones in this sample may be carry-over from other donors' samples.

The genes are TRBV13 and TRBJ1-6; D possibly corresponds to TRBD1 (6 bases). Trimming left V 5 bases short and J 11 bases short, with 16 bases between. Germline V gives CDR1 PRHDT, CDR2 FYEKMQ (reference sequence). The CDR3 sequence is 14 residues long. The CDR3, as DNA: TGTGCCAGCAGCAAACAGGGCGCCCAAACACCCCTCCACTTT. Encoded protein: CASSKQGAQTPLHF.

This clonotype has more than one count but fewer than ten. The J gene is TRBJ1-1, the V gene TRBV9; no clear D. The germline CDR1 and CDR2 sequences are SGDLS and YYNGEE. V lost 0 bases and J lost 8, with 8 bases in between. This CDR3 spans 12 amino acids. CDR3 amino acids: CASSVDMGEAFF. The CDR3 nucleotides read TGTGCCAGCAGCGTAGATATGGGCGAAGCTTTCTTT.